These T cell receptor beta chains were read from a single sample in a study of graft-versus-host responses after intestinal transplantation. This table comes from immunoSEQ multiplex PCR, and its TCRdb copy is limited to in-frame clones, with some not included. The table lists more than 85,000 clones, around 90% of them singletons. Antigen specificity for these receptors is unknown. Sequencing was performed on unstimulated CD8+ T cells sorted from spleen or lymph node cells, taken before transplant. All receptors come from a human donor who was the organ donor for an intestinal transplant. Both conserved end residues are part of each CDR3. D genes are given only for firm matches. Part of the rows lack a size; the others show once, few, many or a class for expanded clones.

j_call cdr3_length d_call clone_size v_call cdr3_nt cdr3_aa
TRBJ2-7 15 . . TRBV4-1 TGCGCCAGCAGCCAAGTGGAGGGAGTCAACCTCGAGCAGTACTTC CASSQVEGVNLEQYF
TRBJ1-1 16 TRBD1 . TRBV28 TGTGCCAGCAGTTCCTCGGAGGGGGCGTGGAACACTGAAGCTTTCTTT CASSSSEGAWNTEAFF
TRBJ2-3 15 . . TRBV27 TGTGCCAGCAGTTTAGGAGTCTTGGGTAGAGATACGCAGTATTTT CASSLGVLGRDTQYF
TRBJ2-1 15 . . TRBV11-2 TGTGCCAGCAGCTTTGCGGGATCCTCCTACAATGAGCAGTTCTTC CASSFAGSSYNEQFF
TRBJ2-2 14 TRBD1 once TRBV29-1 TGCAGCGAAACCGGACAGGGATACACCGGGGAGCTGTTTTTT CSETGQGYTGELFF
TRBJ2-1 15 TRBD2 . TRBV19 TGTGCCAGTAGCCCTTCAGGCGGGGGGTACAATGAGCAGTTCTTC CASSPSGGGYNEQFF
TRBJ2-3 15 TRBD1 once TRBV6-9 TGTGCCACCGACCCCGGGACAGGGGGCACAGATACGCAGTATTTT CATDPGTGGTDTQYF
TRBJ2-7 14 . . TRBV18 TGTGCCAGCTCACCAGAGGGAGTCTGGTACGAGCAGTACTTC CASSPEGVWYEQYF
TRBJ1-3 13 TRBD1 . TRBV28 TGTGCCAGCGTAACCTCCAGGGGGAACACCATATATTTT CASVTSRGNTIYF
TRBJ2-4 15 . . TRBV13 TGTGCCAGCAGCGCCAGGGGAGTTGGCGAAAACATTCAGTACTTC CASSARGVGENIQYF
TRBJ1-2 15 . . TRBV7-9 TGTGCCAGCAGCTCGGCCAGGGGATATAACTATGGCTACACCTTC CASSSARGYNYGYTF
TRBJ2-1 13 . once TRBV5-1 TGCGCCAGCAGACCAGAAGCTCGCGGTGAGCAGTTCTTC CASRPEARGEQFF
TRBJ2-7 16 TRBD1 few TRBV5-6 TGTGCCAGCAGCGATATTACCGGGACAGGGGACTACGAGCAGTACTTC CASSDITGTGDYEQYF
TRBJ1-2 16 . . TRBV7-9 TGTGCCAGCAGCGACCGAAACAGGGTAGTTAACTATGGCTACACCTTC CASSDRNRVVNYGYTF
TRBJ2-1 16 . . TRBV5-5 TGTGCCAGCAGCCCGAATGGAGAGAGCTCCTACAATGAGCAGTTCTTC CASSPNGESSYNEQFF
TRBJ1-1 12 . . TRBV5-4 TGTGCCAGCAGCTTACTATCCACTGAAGCTTTCTTT CASSLLSTEAFF
TRBJ2-3 21 TRBD2 . TRBV27 TGTGCCAGCAGTTTCTCGATCACTAGCGGGAGGGGAAGGGCTGGCACAGATACGCAGTATTTT CASSFSITSGRGRAGTDTQYF
TRBJ2-3 16 . . TRBV5-6 TGTGCCAGCAGCCTATCATACATTGAGGGCACAGATACGCAGTATTTT CASSLSYIEGTDTQYF
TRBJ2-7 15 TRBD2 . TRBV7-2 TGTGCCAGCAGCTTCCCGACTAGCGGTGCATACGAGCAGTACTTC CASSFPTSGAYEQYF
TRBJ2-1 16 TRBD2 . TRBV27 TGTGCCAGCAGTCTCATCGGGGCGGGAGGGCCAAATGAGCAGTTCTTC CASSLIGAGGPNEQFF
TRBJ1-2 14 TRBD1 once TRBV12-5 TGTGCTATAAGACCGGGACAGGGGAACTATGGCTACACCTTC CAIRPGQGNYGYTF
TRBJ2-3 15 TRBD2 . TRBV6-5 TGTGCCAGCAGTTACTCAGCGGGGGGGCCAGATACGCAGTATTTT CASSYSAGGPDTQYF
TRBJ2-5 13 . once TRBV30 TGTGCCTGGACGGAGGAGGGTCAAGAGACCCAGTACTTC CAWTEEGQETQYF
TRBJ1-5 16 . once TRBV4-1 TGCGCCAGCAGCCAAGATCCCGGACAGAGCAATCAGCCCCAGCATTTT CASSQDPGQSNQPQHF
TRBJ2-1 19 . . TRBV21-1 TGTGCCAGCAGCACATCGTATAGTACCGGGGGGACAAAGTACAATGAGCAGTTCTTC CASSTSYSTGGTKYNEQFF
TRBJ2-2 11 . . TRBV19 TGTGCCAGTACTGAGTCGGGGGAGCTGTTTTTT CASTESGELFF
TRBJ2-1 11 . . TRBV5-1 TGCGCCAGCAGCTTGGCCGGTGAGCAGTTCTTC CASSLAGEQFF
TRBJ2-2 15 . . TRBV19 TGTGCCAGTACAGGTCGGGACACGCACACCGGGGAGCTGTTTTTT CASTGRDTHTGELFF
TRBJ2-2 17 TRBD1 . TRBV27 TGTGCCAGCAGTTCCTTTTCAGGGGGCCCCAACACCGGGGAGCTGTTTTTT CASSSFSGGPNTGELFF
TRBJ2-4 16 . . TRBV25-1 TGTGCCAGCAGTTTCAGTCGGGGATTGGAAGAAAACATTCAGTACTTC CASSFSRGLEENIQYF
TRBJ2-7 15 TRBD1 . TRBV30 TGTGCCTGGAGTCTCGGGACAGGGGTTTCCTACGAGCAGTACTTC CAWSLGTGVSYEQYF
TRBJ2-3 16 TRBD2 once TRBV9 TGTGCCAGCAGCGCCAGACTAGCGGGGCCCACAGATACGCAGTATTTT CASSARLAGPTDTQYF
TRBJ2-5 15 . . TRBV12-5 TGTGCTAGTGGTTTGGACCGCGGCCCCCAAGAGACCCAGTACTTC CASGLDRGPQETQYF
TRBJ2-1 17 TRBD1 once TRBV14 TGTGCCAGCAGCCCCTTAATGGACAGGGGGCCCTACAATGAGCAGTTCTTC CASSPLMDRGPYNEQFF
TRBJ2-3 16 . . TRBV9 TGTGCCAGCAGCGTAGGAGAGACACCCAACACAGATACGCAGTATTTT CASSVGETPNTDTQYF
TRBJ1-5 15 . . TRBV19 TGTGCCAGTAGTATAATCGGGGGTTCGGATCAGCCCCAGCATTTT CASSIIGGSDQPQHF
TRBJ2-1 15 TRBD2 . TRBV9 TGTGCCAGCAGCGTTGAGGGAGGGTCGTACAATGAGCAGTTCTTC CASSVEGGSYNEQFF
TRBJ1-2 14 . . TRBV29-1 TGCAGCGCCGCCTTGAGCGGGGAAAACTATGGCTACACCTTC CSAALSGENYGYTF